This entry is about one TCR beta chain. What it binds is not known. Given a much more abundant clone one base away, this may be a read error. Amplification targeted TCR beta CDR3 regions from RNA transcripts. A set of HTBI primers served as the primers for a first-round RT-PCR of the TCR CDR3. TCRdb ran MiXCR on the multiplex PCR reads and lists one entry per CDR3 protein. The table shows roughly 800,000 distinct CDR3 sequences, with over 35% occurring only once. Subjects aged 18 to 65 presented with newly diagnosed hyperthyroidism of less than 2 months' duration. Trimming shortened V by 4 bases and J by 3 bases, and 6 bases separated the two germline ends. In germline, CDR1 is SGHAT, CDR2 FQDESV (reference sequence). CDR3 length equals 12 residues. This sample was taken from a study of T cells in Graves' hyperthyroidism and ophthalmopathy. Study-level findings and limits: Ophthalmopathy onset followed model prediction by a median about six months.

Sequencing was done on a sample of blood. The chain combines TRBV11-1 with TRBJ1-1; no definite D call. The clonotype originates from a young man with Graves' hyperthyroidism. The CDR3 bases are TGTGCCAGCAGCTGGTCGGACACTGAAGCTTTCTTT. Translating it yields CASSWSDTEAFF. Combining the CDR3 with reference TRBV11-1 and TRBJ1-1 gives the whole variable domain EAEVAQSPRYKITEKSQAVAFWCDPISGHATLYWYRQILGQGPELLVQFQDESVVDDSQLPKDRFSAERLKGVDSTLKIQPAELGDSAMYLCASSWSDTEAFFGQGTRLTVV.